Sequencing of this T cell receptor (beta chain) was carried out in a study of CD8 T cells in Susac syndrome. There are 15 residues in the CDR3. Germline V lookup: CDR1 MNHEY, CDR2 SVGEGT. Trimming shortened V by 2 bases and J by 4 bases, and 12 bases separated the two germline ends. Roughly 0.45 to 1 ug RNA was reverse transcribed with random hexamers. Amplification of TCR beta CDR3 was carried out by immunoSEQ multiplex PCR, which covered 54 Vbeta and 13 Jbeta segments. TCRdb reanalysed the immunoSEQ multiplex PCR reads using MiXCR and keeps one entry per CDR3 protein. The repertoire holds some 190,000 distinct CDR3 sequences, over 90% seen once, with approximately 0.15% in the top ten.

J is TRBJ1-5 and V is TRBV6-2 or TRBV6-3; possible D gene TRBD1, 5 bases. The sequenced sample consisted of CD4+ T cells from PBMCs. This clonotype originated in a human donor with Susac syndrome. The CDR3 DNA is TGTGCCAGCAGTTACGCAGGGACGGTGAATCAGCCCCAGCATTTT. Protein product: CASSYAGTVNQPQHF.